This T cell receptor (beta chain) comes out of a study of response to subunit inactivated influenza vaccine listed by TCRdb under 2018. Study-level background: To follow how T cells responded to a trivalent subunit inactivated influenza vaccine, the researchers relied on deep quantitative profiling of the T cell receptor repertoire.

About this clonotype: The antigen it binds to is not known. It has no much larger one-base neighbor in the sample; base qualities were not kept.

Paper-wide results and their limitations: According to the authors, only a limited number of new T cells may be recruited by each seasonal influenza vaccination.

Receptor amplification or capture employed RT-PCR. TCRdb shows the sequencer as Illumina HiSeq 2500. Starting from the raw public reads, TCRdb applied fastp trimming at Q25, assembled clones with MiXCR and retained in-frame beta chains. Every distinct CDR3 protein forms one entry, paired with its most common genes and DNA. In this sample the table shows more than 700,000 distinct CDR3 sequences, roughly 20% of which occur a single time. The ten most abundant clones make up roughly 10% of the sample. From cysteine to phenylalanine, the CDR3 is 14 amino acids long. Kept here is only the CDR3 DNA, which spans 42 bases and is read in frame from base 1. A distance of 6 bases separates the germline ends of V and J, which lose 6 bases and 0 bases respectively. CDR1 and CDR2 were assigned from the germline V gene as MNHEY and SVGEGT.

This sequence was found in a man in his fifties who received an inactivated influenza vaccine. Donor details come from another sample of the same person, matched by shared clones. Sample: PBMCs from blood, taken more than 4 days after vaccination. The V gene is TRBV6-2 or TRBV6-3 and the J gene is TRBJ2-6, with the D segment identity uncertain. The DNA is as follows: TGTGCCAGCAGGAGTTCCTCTGGGGCCAACGTCCTGACTTTC. Its coded protein is CASRSSSGANVLTF.